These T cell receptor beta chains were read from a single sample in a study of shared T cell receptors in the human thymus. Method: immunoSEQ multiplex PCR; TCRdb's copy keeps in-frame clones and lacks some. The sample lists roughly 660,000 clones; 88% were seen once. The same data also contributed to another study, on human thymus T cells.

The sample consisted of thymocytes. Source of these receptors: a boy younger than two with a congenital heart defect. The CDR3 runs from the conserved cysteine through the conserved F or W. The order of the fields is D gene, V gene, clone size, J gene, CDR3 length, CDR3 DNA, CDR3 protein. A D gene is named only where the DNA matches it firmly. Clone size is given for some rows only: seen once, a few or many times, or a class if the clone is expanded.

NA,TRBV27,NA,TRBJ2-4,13,TGTGCCAGCGTCCTGTTAGCCAAAAACATTCAGTACTTC,CASVLLAKNIQYF
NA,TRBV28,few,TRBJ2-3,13,TGTGCCAGCCGGGGGGCCCGCACAGATACGCAGTATTTT,CASRGARTDTQYF
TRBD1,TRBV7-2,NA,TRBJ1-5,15,TGTGCCAGCAGCGGGGGACAGGGGGAGGATCAGCCCCAGCATTTT,CASSGGQGEDQPQHF
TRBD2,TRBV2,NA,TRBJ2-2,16,TGTGCCAGCAACCAAGACGAGCGGGAGAACACCGGGGAGCTGTTTTTT,CASNQDERENTGELFF
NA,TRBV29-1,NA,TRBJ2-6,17,TGCAGCGTTGAAGATGGCCCGGGTATAACTGGGGCCAACGTCCTGACTTTC,CSVEDGPGITGANVLTF
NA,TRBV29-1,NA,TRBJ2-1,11,TGCAGCGTTAAACTTCTGGCTAGCCCTTTCTTC,CSVKLLASPFF
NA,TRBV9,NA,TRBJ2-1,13,TGTGCCAGCCTCCGGCAGGGTAGCAATGAGCAGTTCTTC,CASLRQGSNEQFF
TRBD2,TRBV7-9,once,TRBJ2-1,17,TGTGCCAGCAGCTTAGTGACTAGCGGGAGCAAGTCACATGAGCAGTTCTTC,CASSLVTSGSKSHEQFF
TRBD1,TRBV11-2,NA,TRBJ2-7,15,TGTGCCAGCAGCGAAGGGACAGATCCCTCCTACGAGCAGTACTTC,CASSEGTDPSYEQYF
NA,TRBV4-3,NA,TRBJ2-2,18,TGCGCCAGCAGCCAAGAAAATATTAGCGGCAGTAACACCGGGGAGCTGTTTTTT,CASSQENISGSNTGELFF
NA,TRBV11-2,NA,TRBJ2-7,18,TGTGCCAGCAGCCCGGGACAGGGAGGGGCGGGAGGCTCGGTGGAGCAGTACTTC,CASSPGQGGAGGSVEQYF
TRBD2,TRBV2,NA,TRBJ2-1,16,TGTGCCAGCAGTGGGGGACTAGCGGGCTCCTACAATGAGCAGTTCTTC,CASSGGLAGSYNEQFF
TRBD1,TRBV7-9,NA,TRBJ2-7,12,TGTGCCAGCACAAAGACAGGGTCCGAGCAGTACTTC,CASTKTGSEQYF
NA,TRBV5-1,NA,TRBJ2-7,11,TGCGCCAGGGTACTAGGCTACGAGCAGTACTTC,CARVLGYEQYF
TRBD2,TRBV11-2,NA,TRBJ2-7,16,TGTGCCAGCAGCGGTCCGGGACTAGCGGGGGCCTACGAGCAGTACTTC,CASSGPGLAGAYEQYF
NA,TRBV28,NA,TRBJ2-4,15,TGTGCCAGCAGTTCTGCGGTACTAGCCAAAAACATTCAGTACTTC,CASSSAVLAKNIQYF